The clone carrying this T cell receptor beta chain appeared once. As yet, its antigen is unknown. The CDR3 totals 15 residues. In germline, CDR1 is KGHSH, CDR2 LQKENI. The V gene lost 6 bases and the J gene lost 4 bases, with 13 bases spanning the gap. This record comes from a study of long-term antiretroviral therapy in people with HIV. As for the study in general: The oldest samples precede the 2015 immediate-ART recommendation by about a decade. Study-level points and caveats: Clones that expanded before ART (that is, prior to treatment) dominated the repertoire at all time points.

Cryopreserved PBMC, at 1-10 million per sample, were present before DNA extraction. This was the immunoSEQ v3.0 assay at survey level. Generated by immunoSEQ multiplex PCR, the TCRdb table keeps only in-frame clones and is missing some. The profile shows 15,000 or so clones, roughly 80% of them singletons. The chain is built from TRBV18 and TRBJ1-6; TRBD1 is a possible D gene (5 bases). The source was unsorted PBMCs, collected about 1.3 years before starting antiretroviral therapy. This receptor was taken from a man aged 25 to 45 with HIV. CDR3 region: CASSSMGDYNSPLHF. The CDR3 DNA follows: TGTGCCAGCTCGTCAATGGGGGATTATAATTCACCCCTCCACTTT. The full variable domain, in which reference TRBV18 and TRBJ1-6 provide the parts outside the CDR3, is NAGVMQNPRHLVRRRGQEARLRCSPMKGHSHVYWYRQLPEEGLKFMVYLQKENIIDESGMPKERFSAEFPKEGPSILRIQQVVRGDSAAYFCASSSMGDYNSPLHFGNGTRLTVT.